Each of the 7 T cell receptor beta chains below was sequenced from the same sample in a study of response to subunit inactivated influenza vaccine. One entry per CDR3 protein results from TCRdb running MiXCR on the RT-PCR reads. The table has hundreds of thousands of distinct CDR3 sequences, about 18% seen once. The starting material was PBMCs from blood, obtained roughly 5 days after vaccination. The source of these receptors is a man aged 50-60 years who received an inactivated influenza vaccine.

This clonotype was detected ten times or more. The genes are TRBV29-1 and TRBJ2-1, with D possibly being TRBD2 (6 bases). The V gene's germline CDR1 is SQVTM and CDR2 ANQGSEA. The ends were cut back, 4 bases at V and 9 bases at J, with 22 bases in the middle. The CDR3 sequence is 15 residues long. The CDR3 is CSVVARAGFGGEQFF. The CDR3 nucleotides are TGCAGCGTTGTGGCCCGAGCGGGTTTTGGTGGTGAGCAGTTCTTC.

In this sample, this clonotype turned up a few times. J is TRBJ2-7 and V is TRBV4-2, with D maybe TRBD2 (5 bases). CDR1 is LGHNA, CDR2 YNFKEQ, per germline. Deletions cut 4 bases from V and 0 bases from J, with 19 bases between. The CDR3 contains 17 residues. The CDR3 DNA sequence: TGTGCCAGCAGCCTCAAGAGCGGAAGCGAAGACTCCTACGAGCAGTACTTC. Translating gives CASSLKSGSEDSYEQYF.

In its sample, this clonotype was seen a few times. The chain links TRBV5-1 to TRBJ1-3, with TRBD1 as a possible D gene (6 bases). V was shortened by 4 bases and J by 3 bases, with 17 bases between the two germline ends. The CDR3 is 16 residues long. Germline lookup yields CDR1 SGHRS and CDR2 YFSETQ. As DNA, the CDR3 is TGCGCCAGCAGCCCAGGTGGCAGGGGCTTTGGAAACACCATATATTTT. Translating gives CASSPGGRGFGNTIYF.

The genes are TRBV7-8 and TRBJ2-5, with 8 bases lining up with TRBD2. The CDR3 contains 16 residues. V was clipped by 1 base and J by 2 bases; unmatched bases: 6. The V gene's germline CDR1 is SGHVS and CDR2 FQNEAQ. In DNA, the CDR3 is TGTGCCAGCAGCTTAGTACCTGCTAGCGGGCAAGAGACCCAGTACTTC. Translation gives CASSLVPASGQETQYF.

This chain joins TRBV2 and TRBJ2-7; 8 bases align to TRBD1. The J segment lost 2 bases and the V segment lost 9 bases, leaving 3 bases of the junction unmatched. The length of the CDR3 is 12 residues. In germline, CDR1 is SNHLY, CDR2 FYNNEI. The CDR3 DNA follows: TGTGCCAGTAAGGGACAGGCCTACGAGCAGTACTTC. Translated, it gives CASKGQAYEQYF.

A few counts support this clonotype. This chain connects TRBV18 to TRBJ2-7; D unresolved. The CDR3 covers 15 residues. Germline V lookup: CDR1 KGHSH, CDR2 LQKENI. The germline V and J ends were trimmed by 3 bases and 0 bases, with 12 bases remaining between them. The CDR3 spells CASSPGPRNSYEQYF. CDR3 coding DNA: TGTGCCAGCTCACCGGGTCCGCGTAACTCCTACGAGCAGTACTTC. Using reference TRBV18 and TRBJ2-7 for the parts outside the CDR3, the full variable domain is NAGVMQNPRHLVRRRGQEARLRCSPMKGHSHVYWYRQLPEEGLKFMVYLQKENIIDESGMPKERFSAEFPKEGPSILRIQQVVRGDSAAYFCASSPGPRNSYEQYFGPGTRLTVT.

This sequence joins TRBV4-1 and TRBJ1-1; 7 bases fit TRBD1. The CDR3 sequence is 14 residues long. V shed 4 bases, J shed 1 base, and the junction held 3 bases outside the gene matches. From germline, CDR1 is MGHRA and CDR2 YSYEKL. CDR3 DNA: TGCGCCAGCAGCCGGGGACAGTCGAACACTGAAGCTTTCTTT. Amino acid sequence: CASSRGQSNTEAFF.